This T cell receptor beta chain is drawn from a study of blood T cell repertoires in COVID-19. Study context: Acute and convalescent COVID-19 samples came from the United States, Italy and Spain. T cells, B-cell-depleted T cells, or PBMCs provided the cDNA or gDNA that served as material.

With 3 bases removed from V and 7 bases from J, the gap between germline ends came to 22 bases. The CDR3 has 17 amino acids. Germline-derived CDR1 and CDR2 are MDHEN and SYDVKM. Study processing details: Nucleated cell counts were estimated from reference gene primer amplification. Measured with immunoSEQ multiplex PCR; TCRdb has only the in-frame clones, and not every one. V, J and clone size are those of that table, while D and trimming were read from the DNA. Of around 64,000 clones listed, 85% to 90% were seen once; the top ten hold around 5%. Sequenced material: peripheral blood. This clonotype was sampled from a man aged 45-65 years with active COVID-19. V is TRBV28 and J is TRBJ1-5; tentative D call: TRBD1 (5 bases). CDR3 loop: CASSFMSVRAVGQPQHF. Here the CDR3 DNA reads TGTGCCAGCAGTTTCATGAGTGTCAGGGCCGTCGGGCAGCCCCAGCATTTT. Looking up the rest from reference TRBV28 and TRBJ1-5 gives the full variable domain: DVKVTQSSRYLVKRTGEKVFLECVQDMDHENMFWYRQDPGLGLRLIYFSYDVKMKEKGDIPEGYSVSREKKERFSLILESASTNQTSMYLCASSFMSVRAVGQPQHFGDGTRLSIL.